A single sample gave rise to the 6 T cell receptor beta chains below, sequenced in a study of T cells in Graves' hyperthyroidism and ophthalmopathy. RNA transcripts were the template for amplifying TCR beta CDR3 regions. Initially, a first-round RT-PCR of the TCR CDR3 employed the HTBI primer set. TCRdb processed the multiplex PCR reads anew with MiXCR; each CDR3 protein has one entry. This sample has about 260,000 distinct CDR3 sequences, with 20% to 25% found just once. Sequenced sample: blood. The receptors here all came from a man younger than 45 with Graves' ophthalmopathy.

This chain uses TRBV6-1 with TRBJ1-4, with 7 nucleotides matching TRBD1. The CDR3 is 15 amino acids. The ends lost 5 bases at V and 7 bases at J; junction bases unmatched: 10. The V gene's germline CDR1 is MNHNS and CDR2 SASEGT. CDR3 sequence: CASSSPRDSGEKLFF. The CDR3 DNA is TGTGCCAGCAGTTCTCCTCGGGACAGCGGTGAAAAACTGTTTTTT.

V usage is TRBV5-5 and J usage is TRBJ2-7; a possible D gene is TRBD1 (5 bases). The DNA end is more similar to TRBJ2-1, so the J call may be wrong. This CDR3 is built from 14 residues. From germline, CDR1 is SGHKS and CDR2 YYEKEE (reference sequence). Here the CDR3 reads CASSLVQGTYEQFF. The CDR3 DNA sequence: TGTGCCAGCAGCTTGGTCCAGGGAACCTACGAGCAGTTCTTC.

The CDR3 region has the DNA TGCGCCAGCAGCGTCAGTGGTGGTTGGTATCAGCCCCAGCATTTT. Its translation is CASSVSGGWYQPQHF. This chain uses TRBV5-1 with TRBJ1-5; D ambiguous. V dropped 4 bases and J dropped 5 bases, with 16 bases sitting between them. Germline CDR1 reads SGHRS; CDR2 reads YFSETQ. The CDR3 loop spans 15 amino acids.

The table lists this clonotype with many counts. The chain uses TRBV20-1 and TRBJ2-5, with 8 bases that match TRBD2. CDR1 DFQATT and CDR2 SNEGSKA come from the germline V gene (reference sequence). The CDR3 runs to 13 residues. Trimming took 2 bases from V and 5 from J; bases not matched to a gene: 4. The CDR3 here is CSARLAGLETQYF. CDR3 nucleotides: TGCAGTGCTAGATTAGCGGGGCTTGAGACCCAGTACTTC.

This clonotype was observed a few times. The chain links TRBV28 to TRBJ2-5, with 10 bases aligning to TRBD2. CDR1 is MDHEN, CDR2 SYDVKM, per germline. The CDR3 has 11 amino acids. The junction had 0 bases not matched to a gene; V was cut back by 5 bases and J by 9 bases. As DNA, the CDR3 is TGTGCCAGCAGTCTAGCGGGGGCCCAGTACTTC. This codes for CASSLAGAQYF.

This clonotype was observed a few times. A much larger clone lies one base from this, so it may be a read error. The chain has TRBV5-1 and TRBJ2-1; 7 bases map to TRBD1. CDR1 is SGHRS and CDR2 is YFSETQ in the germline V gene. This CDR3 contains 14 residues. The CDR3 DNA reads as TGCGCCAGCAGCCAGGGGGAGACCTACAATGATCAGTTCTTC. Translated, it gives CASSQGETYNDQFF.